The 25 T cell receptor beta chains presented below share a single source sample, sequenced in a study of spatial heterogeneity in lung cancer. Study-wide findings and caveats: Tumor mutation count correlated with how many alpha and beta TCRs expanded intratumorally.

Their antigens remain unidentified. TCRdb redid the calling of the 5' RACE reads with MiXCR, one entry per CDR3 protein. The repertoire holds 8,000 or so distinct CDR3 sequences, with more than 9% as singletons. Time point defined: sample taken at primary tumor resection. The source material was lung tumor tissue, sampled at surgery. Receptors were obtained from a male donor with early-stage non-small cell lung cancer.

By sample share, this clonotype is medium-sized. The V gene is TRBV29-1, the J gene TRBJ2-1; 12 bases agree with TRBD2. V was clipped by 6 bases and J by 10 bases; unmatched bases: 10. The CDR3 has 14 residues. Germline lookup yields CDR1 SQVTM and CDR2 ANQGSEA. The CDR3 DNA is TGCAGCGTCCCCGCCTGGCTAGCGGGAGGGGAGCAGTTCTTC. Residues: CSVPAWLAGGEQFF.

This clonotype was recorded a few times. The rearrangement joins TRBV7-9 to TRBJ2-1; 7 bases map to TRBD2. Germline-derived CDR1 and CDR2 are SEHNR and FQNEAQ (reference sequence). V dropped 0 bases and J dropped 7; count of bases not matched to a gene: 6. The CDR3 extends over 15 amino acids. The CDR3 loop is CASSLALAEGNEQFF. The DNA of the CDR3 is TGTGCCAGCAGCTTAGCCCTAGCGGAAGGGAATGAGCAGTTCTTC.

This rearrangement joins TRBV7-2 to TRBJ1-2; 8 bases map to TRBD1. Germline assignment: CDR1 SGHTA and CDR2 FQGNSA. The V segment lost 3 bases and the J segment 4 bases; nucleotides outside the gene matches: 10. The CDR3 is 16 amino acids. The CDR3 protein is CASSFEQGGSGYGYTF. The CDR3 coding sequence is TGTGCCAGCAGCTTTGAACAGGGGGGAAGCGGCTATGGCTACACCTTC.

The rearrangement links TRBV28 to TRBJ2-4; 10 nucleotides align to TRBD1. The junction had 3 bases not matched to a gene; V was cut back by 2 bases and J by 5 bases. This CDR3 spans 15 amino acids. Germline loops: CDR1 MDHEN, CDR2 SYDVKM. CDR3 DNA: TGTGCCAGCAGTTTACGAGGACAGGGGGAAAACATTCAGTACTTC. Its protein product is CASSLRGQGENIQYF.

By frequency in the sample, this clonotype is medium-sized. This rearrangement joins TRBV6-5 to TRBJ2-7; TRBD1 aligns across 8 bases. The CDR3 runs to 15 residues. With 0 bases clipped from V and 3 bases from J, the junction kept 4 bases outside the gene matches. Germline lookup yields CDR1 MNHEY and CDR2 SVGAGI. CDR3 amino acids: CASSYSPGGIYEQYF. In nucleotides, the CDR3 is TGTGCCAGCAGTTACTCCCCAGGGGGCATCTACGAGCAGTACTTC.

This chain links TRBV2 with TRBJ1-5, with a possible D match to TRBD1 (5 bases). CDR1 is SNHLY and CDR2 is FYNNEI in the germline V gene. CDR3 length: 15 residues. The V end was cut by 3 bases, the J end by 4 bases, with 13 bases between. The CDR3 reads CASSDWDSGNQPQHF. The CDR3 region has the DNA TGTGCCAGCAGTGATTGGGACTCCGGGAATCAGCCCCAGCATTTT.

This clonotype was seen at least ten times. The V call is TRBV29-1, the J call TRBJ1-2, with TRBD1 as a possible D gene (6 bases). Germline V lookup: CDR1 SQVTM, CDR2 ANQGSEA. With 3 bases removed from V and 6 bases from J, the gap between germline ends came to 14 bases. CDR3 length equals 13 residues. The CDR3 nucleotides read TGCAGCGTTGATAGGACAGAGATCCATGGCTACACCTTC. Protein product: CSVDRTEIHGYTF.

This clonotype was counted at least ten times. The rearrangement links TRBV19 to TRBJ1-6; D may be TRBD1 (5 bases). CDR3 size: 16 residues. Germline assignment: CDR1 LNHDA and CDR2 SQIVND (reference sequence). V lost 4 bases and J 6 bases, leaving 16 bases between the germline ends. The CDR3 is CASSRVQDPSNSPLHF. The CDR3 region has the DNA TGTGCCAGTAGTAGAGTACAGGACCCTAGTAATTCACCCCTCCACTTT.

By its share, this clonotype is medium-sized (0.01 to 0.1%). The chain is built from TRBV12-3 or TRBV12-4 and TRBJ1-4; a possible D gene is TRBD1 (5 bases). The CDR3 has 16 residues. V lost 7 bases, J lost 6 bases, and 21 bases lay in between. CDR3 protein: CASTTHRQGVHEKLFF. Here the CDR3 DNA reads TGTGCCAGCACCACTCACCGGCAGGGTGTTCATGAAAAACTGTTTTTT.

Ten or more counts support this clonotype. V is TRBV25-1 and J is TRBJ2-3; D not resolved. V lost 4 bases, J lost 0 bases, and 5 bases lay in between. CDR3 length: 13 amino acids. Germline lookup yields CDR1 MGHDK and CDR2 SYGVNS. CDR3: CASSALSTDTQYF. Here the CDR3 DNA reads TGTGCCAGCAGTGCCCTTAGCACAGATACGCAGTATTTT.

This clonotype counts as medium-sized. The chain links TRBV18 to TRBJ1-5; maybe TRBD1 (5 bases). The CDR3 consists of 14 residues. V lost 3 bases, J lost 4 bases, and 10 bases lay in between. Germline CDR1 KGHSH, CDR2 LQKENI. This CDR3 is CASSPGGGNQPQHF. As DNA, the CDR3 is TGTGCCAGCTCACCCGGGGGAGGGAATCAGCCCCAGCATTTT.

This chain joins TRBV28 and TRBJ2-3; TRBD2 is a possible D gene (6 bases). The CDR3 spans 14 residues. Per the germline V gene, CDR1 is MDHEN and CDR2 is SYDVKM. Trimming stripped 3 bases from V and 3 bases from J, with 10 bases between. CDR3 nucleotides: TGTGCCAGCAGTTTCCTCAGCGGGACAGATACGCAGTATTTT. It specifies CASSFLSGTDTQYF.

This clonotype is medium-sized within its sample. V is TRBV7-2 and J is TRBJ2-3; D may be TRBD1 (5 bases). CDR3 length: 14 amino acids. Germline assignment: CDR1 SGHTA and CDR2 FQGNSA. V was pared by 3 bases and J by 2 bases, with 9 bases between. The CDR3 is CASSLGRVTDTQYF. CDR3 nucleotides: TGTGCCAGCAGCTTGGGCAGGGTCACAGATACGCAGTATTTT.

Sample share makes this clonotype medium-sized. An end of the junction differs from the germline gene, which may be a read error. The chain carries TRBV11-3 and TRBJ2-1; D is possibly TRBD2 (6 bases). Germline V gene sequence: CDR1 SGHNT, CDR2 YENEEA. This CDR3 is built from 15 residues. The chain's CDR3 is CASSPGGPSSNEQFF. In nucleotides, the CDR3 is TGTGCCAGCAGCCCCGGAGGGCCTTCCTCCAATGAGCAGTTCTTC.

J is TRBJ1-1 and V is TRBV20-1, with D perhaps matching TRBD1 (5 bases). Germline values: CDR1 DFQATT, CDR2 SNEGSKA (reference sequence). CDR3 length equals 14 residues. Trimming removed 6 bases from V and 2 bases from J, with 16 bases in between. CDR3 sequence reads: CSAPGRFSNTEAFF. DNA for the CDR3: TGCAGTGCCCCAGGGAGGTTCTCAAACACTGAAGCTTTCTTT.

Details on this clonotype: A much larger clone sits a single nucleotide away, making a read error possible. The chain joins TRBV7-9 to TRBJ2-3; the D call may be TRBD1 or TRBD2 (5 bases each). In germline, CDR1 is SEHNR, CDR2 FQNEAQ (reference sequence). CDR3 length equals 17 residues. With 0 bases removed from V and 1 base from J, the gap between germline ends came to 14 bases. The CDR3 nucleotides are TGTGCCAGCAGCTTAGCCCGACCGGGGCCCGGCACAGATACGCAGTATTTT. Encoded protein: CASSLARPGPGTDTQYF.

This clonotype has only a few counts. The chain links TRBV30 to TRBJ1-6; 10 bases agree with TRBD1. The CDR3 is 17 residues long. Germline values: CDR1 GTSNPN, CDR2 SVGIG (reference sequence). Trimming at V came to 2 bases and at J to 6 bases, leaving 10 bases not matched to a gene. The CDR3 protein is CAWSLLTGGVRNSPLHF. DNA for the CDR3: TGTGCCTGGAGTCTACTGACAGGGGGCGTCCGTAATTCACCCCTCCACTTT.

This clonotype was seen ten or more times. The rearrangement links TRBV5-1 to TRBJ1-1, with D possibly matching TRBD1 (6 bases). Germline V gives CDR1 SGHRS, CDR2 YFSETQ. This CDR3 region has 13 residues. The ends were cut back, 6 bases at V and 1 base at J, with 10 bases in the middle. In DNA, the CDR3 is TGCGCCAGCACGGGGGGCGCGAACACTGAAGCTTTCTTT. Amino acid sequence: CASTGGANTEAFF.

This clonotype is classed as medium-sized. The chain has TRBV18 and TRBJ2-3, with D perhaps TRBD2 (5 bases). Germline CDR1 and CDR2: KGHSH and LQKENI. The CDR3 loop spans 15 amino acids. Deletions cut 6 bases from V and 2 bases from J, with 15 bases between. The CDR3 DNA reads TGTGCCAGCTCGTACACCATGGAGGTCACAGATACGCAGTATTTT. This sequence encodes CASSYTMEVTDTQYF.

This clonotype occurred a few times. The chain links TRBV18 to TRBJ1-1; D not resolved. The CDR3 has 16 amino acids. Germline V gene sequence: CDR1 KGHSH, CDR2 LQKENI. With 0 bases removed from V and 5 bases from J, the gap between germline ends came to 16 bases. This CDR3 reads CASSPPAETQWTEAFF. CDR3 sequence (DNA): TGTGCCAGCTCACCACCGGCCGAAACACAGTGGACTGAAGCTTTCTTT.

This clonotype is medium-sized in the sample. This rearrangement joins TRBV6-5 to TRBJ2-7, with D perhaps given as TRBD1 or TRBD2 (5 bases each). Germline loops: CDR1 MNHEY, CDR2 SVGAGI. The ends were cut back, 2 bases at V and 3 bases at J, with 8 bases in the middle. The CDR3 has 13 residues. The CDR3: CASSYRGGYEQYF. CDR3 bases: TGTGCCAGCAGTTACCGTGGGGGCTACGAGCAGTACTTC.

The J gene is TRBJ2-3, the V gene TRBV29-1, with D possibly TRBD2 on 5 matching bases. V was pared by 7 bases and J by 0 bases, with 8 bases between. The CDR3 has 12 amino acids. Germline CDR1 SQVTM, CDR2 ANQGSEA. The CDR3 region has the DNA TGCAGCGGAAGCGGTAGCACAGATACGCAGTATTTT. It translates to CSGSGSTDTQYF.

This clonotype is labeled as medium-sized. The V gene is TRBV10-2, the J gene TRBJ2-3; D is unresolved. The V gene's germline CDR1 is WSHSY and CDR2 SAAADI. The length of the CDR3 is 13 residues. V lost 1 base, J lost 1 base, and 3 bases lay in between. The CDR3 bases are TGCGCCAGCAGTGAGTGGGGCACAGATACGCAGTATTTT. Protein: CASSEWGTDTQYF.

This clonotype is judged medium-sized. The rearrangement links TRBV7-8 to TRBJ1-5; D is possibly TRBD1 (5 bases). CDR1 and CDR2 (germline): SGHVS, FQNEAQ. Trimming left V 3 bases short and J 3 bases short, with 12 bases between. The CDR3 sequence is 15 residues long. DNA for the CDR3: TGTGCCAGCAGCTTCTTGGGGACGACCAATCAGCCCCAGCATTTT. It specifies CASSFLGTTNQPQHF.

In its sample, this clonotype is medium-sized. This chain uses TRBV30 with TRBJ1-1, with D perhaps matching TRBD1 (5 bases). The CDR3 length is 14 residues. V gave up 1 base and J gave up 4 bases, with 13 bases separating them. Per the germline V gene, CDR1 is GTSNPN and CDR2 is SVGIG (reference sequence). The CDR3 here is CAWSATGGVTEAFF. The DNA of the CDR3 is TGTGCCTGGAGTGCAACAGGTGGGGTCACTGAAGCTTTCTTT.